This T cell receptor (beta chain) was captured in a study of T cell responses to AZD1222 COVID-19 vaccine. Study-wide points: CD4 TCRs covered the whole spike, strongest at regions 160-218 and 743-854. At baseline, seropositivity was found in only 6 or 7 AZD1222 recipients. Spike-specific TCR depth and breadth grew after two AZD1222 doses. Donors in the cohort were predominantly white British and more often female, and clonal diversity was possibly underestimated.

This clone appeared a single time. The target antigen is unknown. Trimming pared 1 base from V and 8 bases from J, leaving 6 bases between. This CDR3 has 12 residues. The V gene's germline CDR1 is SGHTA and CDR2 FQGNSA. Libraries were prepared by immunoSEQ multiplex PCR; TCRdb keeps only in-frame clonotypes and omits some of them. In the table there are approximately 190,000 clones, more than 75% of which are singletons. The source material was peripheral blood, sampled on day 0 of MenACWY control vaccination. The chain combines TRBV7-2 with TRBJ2-4; D might be TRBD2 (5 bases). The receptor comes from an adult in good health. CDR3: CASSLERDIQYF. For the CDR3, the DNA is TGTGCCAGCAGCTTAGAGAGGGACATTCAGTACTTC.